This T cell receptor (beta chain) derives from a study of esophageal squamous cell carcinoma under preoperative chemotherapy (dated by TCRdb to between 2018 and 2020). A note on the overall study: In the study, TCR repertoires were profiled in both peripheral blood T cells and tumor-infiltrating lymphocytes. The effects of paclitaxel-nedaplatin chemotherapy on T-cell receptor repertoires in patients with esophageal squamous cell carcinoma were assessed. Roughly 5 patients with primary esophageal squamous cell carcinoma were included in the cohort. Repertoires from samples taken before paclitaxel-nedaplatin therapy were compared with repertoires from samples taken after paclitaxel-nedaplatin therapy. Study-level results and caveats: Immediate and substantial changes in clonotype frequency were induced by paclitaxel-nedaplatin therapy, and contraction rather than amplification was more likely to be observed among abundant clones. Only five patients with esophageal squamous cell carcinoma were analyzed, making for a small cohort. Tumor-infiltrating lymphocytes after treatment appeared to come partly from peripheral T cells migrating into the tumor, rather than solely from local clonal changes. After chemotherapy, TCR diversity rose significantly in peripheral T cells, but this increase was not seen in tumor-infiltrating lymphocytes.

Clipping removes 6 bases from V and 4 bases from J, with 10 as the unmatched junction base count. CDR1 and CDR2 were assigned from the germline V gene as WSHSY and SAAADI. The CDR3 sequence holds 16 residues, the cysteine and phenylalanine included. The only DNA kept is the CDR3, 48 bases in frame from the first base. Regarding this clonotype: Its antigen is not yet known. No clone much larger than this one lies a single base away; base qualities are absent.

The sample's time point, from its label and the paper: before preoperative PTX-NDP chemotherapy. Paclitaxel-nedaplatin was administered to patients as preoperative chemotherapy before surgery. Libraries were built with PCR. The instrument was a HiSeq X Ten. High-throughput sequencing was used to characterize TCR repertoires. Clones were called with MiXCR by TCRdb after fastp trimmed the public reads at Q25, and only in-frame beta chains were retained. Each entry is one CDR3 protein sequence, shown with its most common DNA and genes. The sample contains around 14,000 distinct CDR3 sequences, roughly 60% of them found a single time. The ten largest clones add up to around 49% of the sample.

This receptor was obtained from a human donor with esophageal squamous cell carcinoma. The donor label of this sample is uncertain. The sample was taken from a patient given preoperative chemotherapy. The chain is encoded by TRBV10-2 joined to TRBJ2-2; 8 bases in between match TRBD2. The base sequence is TGCGCCAGCAGATCCGGGACTAGTCTCGGCACCGGGGAGCTGTTTTTT. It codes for CASRSGTSLGTGELFF.